These 27 T cell receptor beta chains came from one sample sequenced in a study of cytomegalovirus exposure and HLA in healthy donors. The PCR ran on 60 Vbeta and 13 Jbeta primers. The data were produced by immunoSEQ multiplex PCR, yet TCRdb's version contains in-frame clones alone and is incomplete. Of roughly 100,000 clones in the sample, over 80% were seen once. The sample was PBMCs. These receptors came from a man aged 30 to 45 in good health and CMV-seropositive.

This chain joins TRBV9 and TRBJ2-7; D remains ambiguous. Trimming stripped 0 bases from V and 0 bases from J, with 7 bases between. The length of the CDR3 is 14 residues. Per germline, CDR1 SGDLS and CDR2 YYNGEE. CDR3 nucleotides: TGTGCCAGCAGCGTAGATGGCAGCTCCTACGAGCAGTACTTC. This encodes CASSVDGSSYEQYF. Supplemented by reference TRBV9 and TRBJ2-7, the full variable domain reads DSGVTQTPKHLITATGQRVTLRCSPRSGDLSVYWYQQSLDQGLQFLIQYYNGEERAKGNILERFSAQQFPDLHSELNLSSLELGDSALYFCASSVDGSSYEQYFGPGTRLTVT.

This clone was observed a few times. In DNA, the CDR3 is TGTGCCAGTAGTATAGCAGGGGTTGGCTACACCTTC. Residues: CASSIAGVGYTF. The rearrangement uses TRBV19 and TRBJ1-2, with a weak D call TRBD1 (6 bases). The germline V gene encodes CDR1 LNHDA and CDR2 SQIVND (reference sequence). The CDR3 has 12 amino acids. Trimming stripped 1 base from V and 7 bases from J, with 7 bases between.

Details on this clone: The sample contains more than one DNA sequence encoding this CDR3. J is TRBJ2-5 and V is TRBV4-1, with 8 nucleotides matching TRBD2. With 0 bases clipped from V and 4 bases from J, the junction kept 4 bases outside the gene matches. The CDR3 runs 15 residues. The germline V gene has CDR1 MGHRA and CDR2 YSYEKL. The CDR3: CASSQDGLAGETQYF. In DNA form, the CDR3 reads TGCGCCAGCAGCCAAGATGGGCTAGCGGGAGAGACCCAGTACTTC.

This chain connects TRBV6-5 to TRBJ1-2, with a tentative D call TRBD1 (6 bases). This CDR3 is 15 amino acids long. Germline V lookup: CDR1 MNHEY, CDR2 SVGAGI. Trimming pared 2 bases from V and 0 bases from J, leaving 10 bases between. The CDR3 bases are TGTGCCAGCAGTTACCGGGGGGCGGCTAACTATGGCTACACCTTC. It translates to CASSYRGAANYGYTF.

This chain uses TRBV9 with TRBJ2-7, with D tentatively TRBD2 (5 bases). The CDR3 totals 15 residues. V was clipped by 1 base and J by 6 bases, with 17 bases between them. In germline, CDR1 is SGDLS, CDR2 YYNGEE. Here the CDR3 reads CASSVKASTLGEQYF. CDR3 nucleotides: TGTGCCAGCAGCGTAAAGGCTAGCACTCTCGGCGAGCAGTACTTC.

Regarding this clone: An end of the junction does not agree with germline; a read error may underlie this. The genes are TRBV28 and TRBJ1-4, with D hard to call. The CDR3 has 13 amino acids. The germline gives CDR1 MDHEN, CDR2 SYDVKM. As DNA, the CDR3 is TGTGCCAGCGTGCGGGCCCTCAATGAAAAACTGCTTTTT. It yields the protein CASVRALNEKLLF.

V gene TRBV7-9 combines with J gene TRBJ1-4; no reliable D call. Between the trimmed V and J ends, which lost 7 bases and 3 bases, there was a span of 12 bases. This CDR3 has 14 amino acids. Germline lookup yields CDR1 SEHNR and CDR2 FQNEAQ (reference sequence). The CDR3 DNA follows: TGTGCCAGCAACCCTGGCGCGGCTAATGAAAAACTGTTTTTT. Its translation is CASNPGAANEKLFF. The full variable domain, its missing parts supplied by reference TRBV7-9 and TRBJ1-4, is DTGVSQNPRHKITKRGQNVTFRCDPISEHNRLYWYRQTLGQGPEFLTYFQNEAQLEKSRLLSDRFSAERPKGSFSTLEIQRTEQGDSAMYLCASNPGAANEKLFFGSGTQLSVL.

The chain carries TRBV12-2 and TRBJ2-3; TRBD1 was called by the table and not checked on the DNA. TRBV12-2 is recorded as a pseudogene. This CDR3 has 18 residues. Here the CDR3 reads CASRPTLRRVRSPDTQYF. The DNA for the CDR3 is TGTGCAAGTCGCCCCACACTCCGGCGAGTCAGGTCCCCAGATACGCAGTATTTT.

The chain links TRBV7-2 to TRBJ1-1; D ambiguous. This CDR3 is 15 amino acids long. The V end lost 3 bases, the J end lost 1 base, and 12 bases lay between the germline ends. Per germline, CDR1 SGHTA and CDR2 FQGNSA. Here the CDR3 DNA reads TGTGCCAGCAGCTTTGGAAGACATCCGAACACTGAAGCTTTCTTT. It specifies CASSFGRHPNTEAFF.

The V call is TRBV10-2, the J call TRBJ1-6; unclear D gene. Trimming pared 3 bases from V and 0 bases from J, leaving 6 bases between. CDR3 length: 15 amino acids. Germline lookup yields CDR1 WSHSY and CDR2 SAAADI. CDR3 residues: CASSEKSSYNSPLHF. In nucleotides, the CDR3 is TGCGCCAGCAGTGAAAAGAGCTCCTATAATTCACCCCTCCACTTT.

The genes are TRBV19 and TRBJ1-1, with D uncertain. Germline V gene sequence: CDR1 LNHDA, CDR2 SQIVND (reference sequence). V lost 1 base and J lost 5, with 14 bases in between. This CDR3 is 15 amino acids long. This chain's CDR3 is CASSIGRVSVTEAFF. CDR3 coding DNA: TGTGCCAGTAGTATAGGGCGGGTCTCGGTAACTGAAGCTTTCTTT.

The rearrangement uses TRBV27 and TRBJ2-7, with TRBD2 as a possible D gene (7 bases). Trimming cost V 5 bases and J 4 bases, with 21 bases left between them. Germline V lookup: CDR1 MNHEY, CDR2 SMNVEV (reference sequence). This CDR3 has 16 amino acids. CDR3 nucleotide sequence: TGTGCCAGCAGTCCACGGGGGGCTTGGACGAGTTACGAGCAGTACTTC. As protein: CASSPRGAWTSYEQYF.

The chain recombines TRBV7-8 with TRBJ2-3; 16 bases align to TRBD2. CDR3 length: 18 residues. Unmatched junction bases numbered 5, after V lost 0 bases and J lost 5 bases. Germline values: CDR1 SGHVS, CDR2 FQNEAQ. For the CDR3, the DNA is TGTGCCAGCAGCTTAGCGGGGACTAGCGGGGGGGCGAGAGATACGCAGTATTTT. It translates to CASSLAGTSGGARDTQYF.

V is TRBV10-1 and J is TRBJ1-1; D not resolved. Germline lookup yields CDR1 WNHNN and CDR2 SYGVQD (reference sequence). This CDR3 comprises 12 residues. The V and J ends lost 3 bases and 5 bases respectively, with 7 bases between them. The CDR3 region is CASSERGTEAFF. The CDR3 bases are TGCGCCAGCAGTGAACGGGGTACTGAAGCTTTCTTT.

This chain uses TRBV9 with TRBJ2-3, with 13 bases identical to TRBD2. This CDR3 is built from 19 residues. CDR1 is SGDLS and CDR2 is YYNGEE in the germline V gene. The J segment lost 0 bases and the V segment lost 4 bases, leaving 11 bases of the junction unmatched. The CDR3 DNA sequence: TGTGCCAGCAGCCTAACCGGGACTAGCGGGATTACTAGCACAGATACGCAGTATTTT. This encodes CASSLTGTSGITSTDTQYF.

A remark on this clone: Compared with germline, one end of the junction differs, possibly owing to a read error. The V and J genes are TRBV5-1 and TRBJ2-1; no definite D call. The CDR3 totals 12 residues. CDR1 is SGHRS, CDR2 YFSETQ, per germline. The CDR3 reads CASRYNYDEQFF. In DNA, the CDR3 is TGCGCCAGCAGATACAACTACGATGAGCAGTTCTTC.

V gene TRBV5-6 combines with J gene TRBJ2-5, with TRBD1 identical over 8 bases. J lost 5 bases, V lost 4 bases, and 4 bases had no gene match. The germline gives CDR1 SGHDT, CDR2 YYEEEE. The CDR3 sequence is 13 residues long. The CDR3 DNA reads as TGTGCCAGCAGCGGTGGACAGGGTGAGACCCAGTACTTC. This encodes CASSGGQGETQYF.

This chain connects TRBV7-2 to TRBJ2-5, with D possibly being TRBD2 (6 bases). Deletions cut 5 bases from V and 3 bases from J, with 13 bases between. The CDR3 loop spans 14 amino acids. Per germline, CDR1 SGHTA and CDR2 FQGNSA. The CDR3 reads CASSREWGEETQYF. In nucleotides, the CDR3 is TGTGCCAGCAGCCGAGAATGGGGGGAAGAGACCCAGTACTTC.

The chain is built from TRBV19 and TRBJ1-2; D call uncertain. V was trimmed by 3 bases and J by 4 bases, leaving 12 bases between them. In germline, CDR1 is LNHDA, CDR2 SQIVND (reference sequence). This CDR3 is built from 14 residues. DNA for the CDR3: TGTGCCAGTAGTATCCCGGGTTTGCCCTATGGCTACACCTTC. This sequence encodes CASSIPGLPYGYTF.

The chain carries TRBV5-1 and TRBJ1-2; weak D call: TRBD1 (5 bases). Germline CDR1 is SGHRS and CDR2 is YFSETQ. Trimming left V 3 bases short and J 4 bases short, with 28 bases between. The CDR3 extends over 19 amino acids. The CDR3 sequence is CASSSNPLDSPGNIYGYTF. DNA of the CDR3: TGCGCCAGCAGCTCCAACCCCTTAGACAGTCCGGGTAACATCTATGGCTACACCTTC.

Here the CDR3 DNA reads TGTGCCAGCAGCCCACCCTGGACAGGGAGGGCCGGGGAGCTGTTTTTT. It specifies CASSPPWTGRAGELFF. The rearrangement links TRBV7-6 to TRBJ2-2; D perhaps matches TRBD1 (8 bases). V was shortened by 5 bases and J by 6 bases, with 19 bases between the two germline ends. CDR1 is SGHVS, CDR2 FNYEAQ, per germline. CDR3 length: 16 residues.

The sample holds one count of this clone. The chain combines TRBV4-2 with TRBJ1-2, with D perhaps matching TRBD1 (6 bases). Trimming cost V 0 bases and J 8 bases, with 19 bases left between them. This CDR3 comprises 16 residues. Germline loops: CDR1 LGHNA, CDR2 YNFKEQ. The CDR3 nucleotides are TGTGCCAGCAGCCAAGAAAATTTAATACAGGGTGGAGGCTACACCTTC. Encoded protein: CASSQENLIQGGGYTF.

The rearrangement joins TRBV27 to TRBJ1-5; D is perhaps TRBD1 (5 bases). Per germline, CDR1 MNHEY and CDR2 SMNVEV (reference sequence). There are 14 residues in the CDR3. V gave up 3 bases and J gave up 1 base, with 7 bases separating them. CDR3 DNA: TGTGCCAGCAGTTTTGACAGAAGCAATCAGCCCCAGCATTTT. It translates to CASSFDRSNQPQHF.

V is TRBV5-1 and J is TRBJ2-2; no definite D call. The ends were cut back, 4 bases at V and 7 bases at J, with 5 bases in the middle. The germline gives CDR1 SGHRS, CDR2 YFSETQ. The CDR3 covers 11 residues. The CDR3: CASSVNGELFF. DNA for the CDR3: TGCGCCAGCAGCGTCAACGGGGAGCTGTTTTTT. Together with reference TRBV5-1 and TRBJ2-2, the CDR3 gives the full variable domain: KAGVTQTPRYLIKTRGQQVTLSCSPISGHRSVSWYQQTPGQGLQFLFEYFSETQRNKGNFPGRFSGRQFSNSRSEMNVSTLELGDSALYLCASSVNGELFFGEGSRLTVL.

The V gene is TRBV30, the J gene TRBJ1-2; 8 nucleotides align to TRBD1. CDR3 length: 13 residues. In germline, CDR1 is GTSNPN, CDR2 SVGIG (reference sequence). The V segment lost 7 bases and the J segment 7 bases; nucleotides outside the gene matches: 11. The CDR3, as DNA: TGTGCCTCCTCCGGACAGGGAGGGAGTGGCTACACCTTC. This sequence encodes CASSGQGGSGYTF.

V usage is TRBV19 and J usage is TRBJ1-1, with a possible D match to TRBD1 (6 bases). V was clipped by 1 base and J by 1 base, with 28 bases between them. The CDR3 sequence is 21 residues long. Germline V gives CDR1 LNHDA, CDR2 SQIVND (reference sequence). DNA of the CDR3: TGTGCCAGTAGTATAGGGTGGGGGCCGGTCGGTGGTGGGGCAAGGAACACTGAAGCTTTCTTT. This translates into CASSIGWGPVGGGARNTEAFF.

This clone has only a few counts. The V gene is TRBV6-6, the J gene TRBJ1-1; weak D call: TRBD1 (6 bases). The V gene's germline CDR1 is MNHNY and CDR2 SVGAGI (reference sequence). The CDR3 consists of 15 residues. Between the trimmed V and J ends, which lost 2 bases and 0 bases, there was a span of 10 bases. The CDR3 nucleotides are TGTGCCAGCAGTTACCCGGGACACCTGAACACTGAAGCTTTCTTT. Translating it yields CASSYPGHLNTEAFF.